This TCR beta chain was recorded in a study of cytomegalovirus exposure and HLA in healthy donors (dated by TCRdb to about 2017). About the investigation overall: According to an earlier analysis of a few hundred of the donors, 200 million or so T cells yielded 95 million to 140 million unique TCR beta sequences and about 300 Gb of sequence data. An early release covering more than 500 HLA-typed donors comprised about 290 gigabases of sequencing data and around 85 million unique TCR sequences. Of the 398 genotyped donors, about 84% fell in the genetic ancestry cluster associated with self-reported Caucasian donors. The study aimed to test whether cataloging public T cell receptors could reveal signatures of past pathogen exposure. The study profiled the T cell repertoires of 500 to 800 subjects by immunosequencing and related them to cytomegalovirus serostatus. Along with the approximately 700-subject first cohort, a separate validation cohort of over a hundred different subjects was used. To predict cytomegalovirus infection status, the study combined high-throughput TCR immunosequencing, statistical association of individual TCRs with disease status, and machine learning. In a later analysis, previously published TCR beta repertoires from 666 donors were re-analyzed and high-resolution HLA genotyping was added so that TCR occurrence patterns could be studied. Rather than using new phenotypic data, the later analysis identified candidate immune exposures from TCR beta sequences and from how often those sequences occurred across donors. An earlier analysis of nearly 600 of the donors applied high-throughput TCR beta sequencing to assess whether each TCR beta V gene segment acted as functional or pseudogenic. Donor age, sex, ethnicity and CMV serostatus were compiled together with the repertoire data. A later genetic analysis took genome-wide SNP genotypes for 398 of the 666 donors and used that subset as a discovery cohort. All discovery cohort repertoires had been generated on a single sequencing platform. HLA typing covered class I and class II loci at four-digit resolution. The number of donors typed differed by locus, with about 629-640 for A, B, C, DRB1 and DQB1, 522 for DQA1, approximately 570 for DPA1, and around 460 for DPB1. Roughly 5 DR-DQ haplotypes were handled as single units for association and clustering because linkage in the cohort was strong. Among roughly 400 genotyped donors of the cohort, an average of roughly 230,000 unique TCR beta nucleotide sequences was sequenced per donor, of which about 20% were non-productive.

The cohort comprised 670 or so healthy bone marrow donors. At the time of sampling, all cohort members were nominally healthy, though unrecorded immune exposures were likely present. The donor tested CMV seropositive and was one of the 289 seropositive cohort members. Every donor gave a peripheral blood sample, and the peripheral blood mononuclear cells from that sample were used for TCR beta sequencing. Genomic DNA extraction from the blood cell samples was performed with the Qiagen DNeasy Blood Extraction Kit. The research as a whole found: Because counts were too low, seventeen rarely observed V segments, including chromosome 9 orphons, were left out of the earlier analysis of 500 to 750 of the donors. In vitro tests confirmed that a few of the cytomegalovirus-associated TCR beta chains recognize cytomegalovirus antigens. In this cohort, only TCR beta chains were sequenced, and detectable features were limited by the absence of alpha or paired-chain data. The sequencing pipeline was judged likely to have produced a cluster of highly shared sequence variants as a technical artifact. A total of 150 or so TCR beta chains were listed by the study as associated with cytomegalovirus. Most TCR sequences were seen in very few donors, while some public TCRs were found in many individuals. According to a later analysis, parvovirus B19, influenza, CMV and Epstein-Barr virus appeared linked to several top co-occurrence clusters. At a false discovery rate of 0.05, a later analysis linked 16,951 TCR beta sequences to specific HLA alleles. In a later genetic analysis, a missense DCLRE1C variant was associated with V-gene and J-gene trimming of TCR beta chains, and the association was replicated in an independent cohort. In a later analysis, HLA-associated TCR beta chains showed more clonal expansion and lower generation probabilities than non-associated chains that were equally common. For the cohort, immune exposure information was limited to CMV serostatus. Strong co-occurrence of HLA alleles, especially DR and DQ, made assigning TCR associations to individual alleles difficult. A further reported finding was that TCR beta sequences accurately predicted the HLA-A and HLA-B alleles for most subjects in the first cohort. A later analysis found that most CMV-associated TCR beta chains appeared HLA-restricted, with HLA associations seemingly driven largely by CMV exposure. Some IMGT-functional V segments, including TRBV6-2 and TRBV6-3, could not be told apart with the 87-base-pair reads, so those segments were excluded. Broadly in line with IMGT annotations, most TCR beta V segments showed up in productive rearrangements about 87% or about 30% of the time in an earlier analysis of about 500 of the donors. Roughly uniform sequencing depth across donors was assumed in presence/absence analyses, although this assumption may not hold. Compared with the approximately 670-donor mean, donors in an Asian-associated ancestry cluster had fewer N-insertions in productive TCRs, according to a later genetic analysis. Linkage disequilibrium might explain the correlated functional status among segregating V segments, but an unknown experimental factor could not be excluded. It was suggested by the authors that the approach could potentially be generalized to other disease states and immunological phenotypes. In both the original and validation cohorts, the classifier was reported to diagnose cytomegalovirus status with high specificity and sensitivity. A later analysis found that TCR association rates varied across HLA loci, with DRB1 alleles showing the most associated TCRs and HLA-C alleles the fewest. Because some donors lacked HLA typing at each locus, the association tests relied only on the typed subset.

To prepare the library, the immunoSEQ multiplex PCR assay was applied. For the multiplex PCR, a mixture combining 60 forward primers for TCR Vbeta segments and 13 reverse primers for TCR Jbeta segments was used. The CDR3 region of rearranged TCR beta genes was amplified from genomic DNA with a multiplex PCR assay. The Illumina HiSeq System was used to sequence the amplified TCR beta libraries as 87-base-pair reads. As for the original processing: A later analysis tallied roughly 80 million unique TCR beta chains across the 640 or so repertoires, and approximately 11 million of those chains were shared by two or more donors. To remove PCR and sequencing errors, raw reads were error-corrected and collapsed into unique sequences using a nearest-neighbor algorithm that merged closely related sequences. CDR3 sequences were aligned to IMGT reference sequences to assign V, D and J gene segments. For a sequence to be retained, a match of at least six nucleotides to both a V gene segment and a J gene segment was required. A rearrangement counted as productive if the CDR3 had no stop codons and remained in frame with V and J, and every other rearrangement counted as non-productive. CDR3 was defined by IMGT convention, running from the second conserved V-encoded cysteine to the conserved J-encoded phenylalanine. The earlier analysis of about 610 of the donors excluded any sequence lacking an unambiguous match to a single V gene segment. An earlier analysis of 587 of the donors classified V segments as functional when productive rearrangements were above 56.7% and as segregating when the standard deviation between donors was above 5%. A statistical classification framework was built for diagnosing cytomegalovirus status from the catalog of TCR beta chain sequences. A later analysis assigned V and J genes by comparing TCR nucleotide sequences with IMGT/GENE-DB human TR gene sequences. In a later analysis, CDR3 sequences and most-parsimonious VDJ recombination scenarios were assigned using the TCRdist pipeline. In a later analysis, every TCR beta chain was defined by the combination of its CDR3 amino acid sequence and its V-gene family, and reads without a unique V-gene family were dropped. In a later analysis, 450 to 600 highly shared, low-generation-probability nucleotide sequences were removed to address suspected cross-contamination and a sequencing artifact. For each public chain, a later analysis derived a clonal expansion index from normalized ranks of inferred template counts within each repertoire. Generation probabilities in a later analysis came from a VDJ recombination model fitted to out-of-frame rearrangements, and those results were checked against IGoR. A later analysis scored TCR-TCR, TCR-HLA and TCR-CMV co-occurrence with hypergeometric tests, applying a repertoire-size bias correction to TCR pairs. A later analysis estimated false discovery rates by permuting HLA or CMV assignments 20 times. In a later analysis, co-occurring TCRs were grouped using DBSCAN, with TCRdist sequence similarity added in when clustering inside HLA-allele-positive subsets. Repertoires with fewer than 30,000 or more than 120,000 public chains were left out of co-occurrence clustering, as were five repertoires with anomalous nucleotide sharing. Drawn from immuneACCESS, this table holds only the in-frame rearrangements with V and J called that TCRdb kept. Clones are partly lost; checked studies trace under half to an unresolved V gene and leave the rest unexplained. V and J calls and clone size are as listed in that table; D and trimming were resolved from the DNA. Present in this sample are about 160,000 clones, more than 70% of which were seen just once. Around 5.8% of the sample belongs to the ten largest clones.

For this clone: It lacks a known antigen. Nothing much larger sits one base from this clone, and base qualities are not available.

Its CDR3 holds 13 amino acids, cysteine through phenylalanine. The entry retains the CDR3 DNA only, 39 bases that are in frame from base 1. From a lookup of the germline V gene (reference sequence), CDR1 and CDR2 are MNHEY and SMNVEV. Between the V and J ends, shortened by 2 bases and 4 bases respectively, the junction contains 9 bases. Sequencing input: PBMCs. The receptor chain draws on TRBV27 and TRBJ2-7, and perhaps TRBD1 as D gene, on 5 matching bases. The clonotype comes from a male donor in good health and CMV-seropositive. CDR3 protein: CASSLIPGYEQYF. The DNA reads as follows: TGTGCCAGCAGTTTAATCCCAGGGTACGAGCAGTACTTC.